The 16 T cell receptor beta chains in this list originate from one sample, sequenced in a study of read filtering for tumor transcriptome and immune sequencing. From 300 to 450 ng of RNA, a library with molecular barcoded alpha/delta and beta/gamma adaptors was made. MiXCR was run by TCRdb on the reads, yielding one entry per CDR3 protein. The sample has about 63,000 distinct CDR3 sequences, about 15% seen once. Sequenced input: a population of CD138-negative cells sorted from bone marrow. These TCRs come from a donor aged 40 or over with multiple myeloma.

The rearrangement links TRBV6-5 to TRBJ2-1, with TRBD1 identical over 9 bases. Trimming cost V 5 bases and J 3 bases; bases outside gene matches: 5. Per the germline V gene, CDR1 is MNHEY and CDR2 is SVGAGI. This CDR3 is built from 15 residues. For the CDR3, the DNA is TGTGCCAGCAGTAACACAGGGGGCCACTACAATGAGCAGTTCTTC. Translating gives CASSNTGGHYNEQFF.

Comments on this clonotype: A much larger clone lies one base from this, so it may be a read error. The chain uses TRBV5-1 and TRBJ2-1; perhaps TRBD1 as D (5 bases). V lost 1 base, J lost 12 bases, and 17 bases lay in between. This CDR3 is 14 amino acids long. Germline CDR1 is SGHRS and CDR2 is YFSETQ. The CDR3 sequence: CASSLLARAHGQFF. The CDR3 nucleotides read TGCGCCAGCAGCTTGTTAGCCAGGGCTCATGGGCAGTTCTTC.

This clonotype has ten or more counts. J is TRBJ2-3 and V is TRBV4-1, with unresolved D. V lost 1 base, J lost 3 bases, and 8 bases lay in between. Germline V gene data show CDR1 as MGHRA and CDR2 as YSYEKL. CDR3 size: 14 residues. CDR3 in DNA: TGCGCCAGCAGCCAAGTTCGAACAACAGATACGCAGTATTTT. Its protein is CASSQVRTTDTQYF.

The sample holds a few counts of this clonotype. A clone one base away is much larger, so this may be a read error. The chain couples TRBV7-2 to TRBJ1-1; D unresolved. CDR1 and CDR2 from the germline V gene are SGHTA and FQGNSA. The CDR3 spans 13 residues. CDR3 coding DNA: TGTGCCTGCAGCTTAACGGGAAACACTGAAGCTTTCTTT. This encodes CACSLTGNTEAFF.

The gene calls are TRBV11-3 and TRBJ2-6; 9 bases are shared with TRBD1. The CDR3 consists of 18 residues. Germline CDR1 SGHNT, CDR2 YENEEA. V trimming: 5 bases; J trimming: 3 bases; junction bases outside the gene matches: 11. CDR3 region: CASSTPGTGYFGANVLTF. The DNA of the CDR3 is TGTGCCAGCAGCACGCCCGGGACAGGGTACTTTGGGGCCAACGTCCTGACTTTC.

This clonotype was counted many times. The chain links TRBV20-1 to TRBJ1-5; D perhaps matches TRBD1 (6 bases). Germline loops: CDR1 DFQATT, CDR2 SNEGSKA (reference sequence). The CDR3 runs 13 residues. Trimming cost V 5 bases and J 6 bases, with 14 bases left between them. This chain's CDR3 is CSAWGRVGQPQHF. The DNA for the CDR3 is TGCAGTGCTTGGGGGCGCGTTGGTCAGCCCCAGCATTTT.

This clonotype was counted many times. The J gene is TRBJ2-1, the V gene TRBV20-1, with D unclear. Germline lookup yields CDR1 DFQATT and CDR2 SNEGSKA (reference sequence). The CDR3 length is 12 residues. V was cut by 4 bases and J by 10 bases, with 14 bases left in between. The DNA of the CDR3 is TGCAGTGCTAAACTACCCGTCTCCGAGCAGTTCTTC. As protein: CSAKLPVSEQFF.

This clonotype has ten or more counts. V gene TRBV29-1 combines with J gene TRBJ2-7; TRBD2 aligns across 7 bases. The germline gives CDR1 SQVTM, CDR2 ANQGSEA. V dropped 5 bases and J dropped 0; count of bases not matched to a gene: 10. The CDR3 is 15 residues long. The CDR3 protein is CSVKKGRDPSYEQYF. For the CDR3, the DNA is TGCAGCGTTAAGAAAGGGAGGGACCCCTCCTACGAGCAGTACTTC.

This clonotype was detected many times. The chain employs TRBV7-3 and TRBJ2-1; D tentatively reads TRBD1 or TRBD2 (5 bases each). The germline CDR1 and CDR2 sequences are SGHTA and FQGTGA. Deletions cut 5 bases from V and 7 bases from J, with 15 bases between. CDR3 size: 14 residues. CDR3 amino acids: CASSPFRGQNEQFF. The CDR3 DNA reads as TGTGCCAGCAGCCCCTTCCGGGGCCAGAATGAGCAGTTCTTC.

This clonotype came up many times. The rearrangement uses TRBV19 and TRBJ2-1, with 9 bases that match TRBD1. Trimming removed 1 base from V and 6 bases from J; junction bases left unmatched: 4. CDR1 LNHDA and CDR2 SQIVND come from the germline V gene (reference sequence). The CDR3 length is 15 residues. As DNA, the CDR3 is TGTGCCAGTAGTATAGGGACAGGGGCTTCCAATGAGCAGTTCTTC. Translated: CASSIGTGASNEQFF.

This clonotype was detected many times. The rearrangement uses TRBV28 and TRBJ2-2; D may correspond to TRBD1 or TRBD2 (5 bases each). This CDR3 contains 16 residues. The germline V and J ends were trimmed by 6 bases and 4 bases, with 18 bases remaining between them. The germline V gene encodes CDR1 MDHEN and CDR2 SYDVKM. The CDR3 DNA follows: TGTGCCAGCAGACTTTTTGGGCCTGGGGGCACCGGGGAGCTGTTTTTT. Its protein product is CASRLFGPGGTGELFF.

In its sample, this clonotype was seen many times. The genes are TRBV6-2 or TRBV6-3 and TRBJ2-2; tentative D call: TRBD2 (6 bases). In germline, CDR1 is MNHEY, CDR2 SVGEGT. CDR3 length equals 14 residues. Trimming shortened V by 6 bases and J by 6 bases, and 14 bases separated the two germline ends. The CDR3 DNA reads TGTGCCAGCAGACCGGGGGATGGAGCCGGGGAGCTGTTTTTT. Encoded protein: CASRPGDGAGELFF.

This clonotype was seen ten or more times. This CDR3 is CASSLAVGTDTQYF. The CDR3 DNA is TGCGCCAGCAGCCTAGCGGTTGGGACAGATACGCAGTATTTT. V is TRBV5-1 and J is TRBJ2-3, with 7 bases identical to TRBD2. The J segment lost 3 bases and the V segment lost 4 bases, leaving 5 bases of the junction unmatched. CDR1 is SGHRS and CDR2 is YFSETQ in the germline V gene. The CDR3 is made up of 14 amino acids.

The table lists this clonotype with many counts. V usage is TRBV18 and J usage is TRBJ1-1; D is possibly TRBD1 (5 bases). Trimming took 5 bases from V and 0 from J, leaving 13 bases between them. The CDR3 has 15 amino acids. From germline, CDR1 is KGHSH and CDR2 LQKENI. CDR3 sequence: CASSDAGGLNTEAFF. The DNA for the CDR3 is TGTGCCAGCTCAGACGCCGGGGGTCTGAACACTGAAGCTTTCTTT. The full variable domain, completed using reference TRBV18 and TRBJ1-1, is NAGVMQNPRHLVRRRGQEARLRCSPMKGHSHVYWYRQLPEEGLKFMVYLQKENIIDESGMPKERFSAEFPKEGPSILRIQQVVRGDSAAYFCASSDAGGLNTEAFFGQGTRLTVV.

The V call is TRBV9, the J call TRBJ2-5, with D possibly TRBD2 on 6 matching bases. Trimming removed 4 bases from V and 3 bases from J, with 16 bases in between. The CDR3 runs 15 residues. Germline V CDR1 and CDR2: SGDLS, YYNGEE. As DNA, the CDR3 is TGTGCCAGCAGCCCGAGGTGGGGGGTAGAAGAGACCCAGTACTTC. This translates into CASSPRWGVEETQYF.

This clonotype appeared a few times. The rearrangement links TRBV18 to TRBJ2-6, with 8 bases that match TRBD2. Germline V CDR1 and CDR2: KGHSH, LQKENI. J was trimmed by 0 bases and V by 6 bases; bases with no gene match: 10. The CDR3 sequence is 18 residues long. The CDR3 reads CASSSGSGTSSGANVLTF. The CDR3 coding sequence is TGTGCCAGCTCGTCGGGATCAGGGACTAGCTCTGGGGCCAACGTCCTGACTTTC.